This TCR beta chain was profiled in a study of T-cell reconstitution after alpha-beta-depleted transplantation in children. Unique molecular identifiers were incorporated into the prepared TCRbeta library. TCRdb processed the PCR reads anew with MiXCR; each CDR3 protein has one entry. This repertoire shows almost 250,000 distinct CDR3 sequences, over 20% found once; its top ten account for about 2.8%. CDR3 length: 14 amino acids. Germline CDR1 reads SGHTA; CDR2 reads FQGNSA. Trimming removed 1 base at V and 7 bases at J, with 12 bases between. V is TRBV7-2 and J is TRBJ2-3; D is perhaps TRBD2 (5 bases). This clonotype was sampled from a girl aged 2 to 9 with Fanconi anemia, due to receive a stem cell transplant. Source: PBMCs, taken before TCRalphabeta/CD19-depleted stem cell transplant. This chain's CDR3 is CASSLVVRGNTQYF. In nucleotides, the CDR3 is TGTGCCAGCAGCTTAGTTGTGAGAGGGAATACGCAGTATTTT.